This TCR beta chain is drawn from a study of shared clonotypes between healthy human individuals. Study results and limitations: Clonotype sharing levels among donors were expected to vary with sequencing depth. The study generally estimated greater richness for naive than memory subsets.

A word on this clone: Its cognate antigen is unknown.

CDR1 SQVTM and CDR2 ANQGSEA come from the germline V gene. CDR3 length: 13 amino acids. Between the trimmed V and J ends, which lost 7 bases and 4 bases, there was a span of 14 bases. Sequenced by immunoSEQ multiplex PCR; TCRdb stores in-frame clones only, minus some. The sample lists some 680,000 clones; around four fifths were seen once. The chain recombines TRBV29-1 with TRBJ1-5; D is possibly TRBD1 (5 bases). The sequenced material came from memory CD4+ T cells sorted from blood. The subset here: CD45RA-negative fraction. This receptor was obtained from a woman aged 25-40 years in good health. The CDR3 sequence: CSAIWGLNQPQHF. The CDR3 DNA reads TGCAGCGCGATATGGGGGTTGAATCAGCCCCAGCATTTT.